This is a list of T cell receptor beta chains from one sample in a study of T cells after yellow fever vaccination. TCRdb recomputed calls from the 5' RACE reads with MiXCR, one row per CDR3 protein. The sample lists over 100,000 distinct CDR3 sequences; around 8.6% were seen once. Sequencing used CD8+ T cells sorted from PBMCs, obtained 45 days after the yellow fever booster vaccination. The receptors derive from a man aged 30 to 39 who received the YFV17D yellow fever vaccine. Both conserved end residues are part of each CDR3. A D gene is named only where the DNA matches it firmly. The size of a clone is reported for some rows only, either as once, few or many, or as a class for expanded clones.

abundance,j_gene,d_gene,v_gene,CDR3nt,CDR3aa
.,TRBJ2-1,TRBD2,TRBV20-1,TGCAGTGAGGAGGGCATCGGGACTAGCGGGACGAATGAGCAGTTCTTC,CSEEGIGTSGTNEQFF
.,TRBJ1-5,.,TRBV20-1,TGCAGTGCTAGAGATCCCGATTCGGACACTGGCAATCAGCCCCAGCATTTT,CSARDPDSDTGNQPQHF
many,TRBJ2-1,.,TRBV29-1,TGCAGCGTTGAAGGTGGGCTAGAGCAGTTCTTC,CSVEGGLEQFF
few,TRBJ2-7,TRBD2,TRBV7-2,TGTGCCAGCAGCTTAGTAGCGGGAGAGTACTACGAGCAGTACTTC,CASSLVAGEYYEQYF
many,TRBJ2-1,.,TRBV7-6,TGTGCCAGCACCCTAACGGGATTCCCGATCGATGAGCAGTTCTTC,CASTLTGFPIDEQFF
many,TRBJ1-2,TRBD1,TRBV6-5,TGTGCCAGCAGTCATGACAGGGCACACTACACCTTC,CASSHDRAHYTF
many,TRBJ2-3,.,TRBV9,TGTGCCAGCAGCTTGGGCCCCCCCGCGGTAGATACGCAGTATTTT,CASSLGPPAVDTQYF
many,TRBJ2-2,TRBD2,TRBV4-3,TGCGCCAGCAGCCAAGAAGGCCCTAGCGGGTACACCGGGGAGCTGTTTTTT,CASSQEGPSGYTGELFF
many,TRBJ2-1,.,TRBV28,TGTGCCAGCAGTTTGAGGGGGGCCTACAATGAGCAGTTCTTC,CASSLRGAYNEQFF
many,TRBJ2-2,TRBD2,TRBV5-1,TGCGCCAGCAGCTCGGGACTAGCAATGGACGCAGGGGAGCTGTTTTTT,CASSSGLAMDAGELFF
.,TRBJ2-5,.,TRBV12-3/TRBV12-4,TGTGCCAGCAGTTTGGCAGGGGGGGATCCTATGGAGACCCAGTACTTC,CASSLAGGDPMETQYF
many,TRBJ2-7,TRBD2,TRBV29-1,TGCAGCGCCCTGACTAGCGTCTCCTACGAGCAGTACTTC,CSALTSVSYEQYF
.,TRBJ2-7,.,TRBV20-1,TGCAGTGCTAAGCCCCTAGCCGACTACGAGCAGTACTTC,CSAKPLADYEQYF
many,TRBJ2-7,.,TRBV7-9,TGTGCCAGCAGCCCCGAAACTAATTTCTTTTACGAGCAGTACTTC,CASSPETNFFYEQYF
many,TRBJ2-7,.,TRBV7-9,TGTGCCAGCAGCTTAGCAGTGGGGGGCTACGAGCAGTACTTC,CASSLAVGGYEQYF
many,TRBJ2-7,TRBD1,TRBV27,TGTGCCAGCAGTTTAGCACAGGGGGCTTACGAGCAGTACTTC,CASSLAQGAYEQYF
many,TRBJ2-7,TRBD2,TRBV29-1,TGCAGCGTTGCTAGCGGGAGTTCGGGCTACGAGCAGTACTTC,CSVASGSSGYEQYF
many,TRBJ2-7,TRBD1,TRBV4-3,TGCGCCAGCAGCCAATTCCCGACAGGGTCCTACGAGCAGTACTTC,CASSQFPTGSYEQYF
.,TRBJ1-6,TRBD1,TRBV6-5,TGTGCCAGCAGTTACCAGGGGGGTTATAATTCACCCCTCCACTTT,CASSYQGGYNSPLHF
many,TRBJ2-1,TRBD2,TRBV15,TGTGCCACCAGCAGAGAGCGGGAGGGGTACAATGAGCAGTTCTTC,CATSREREGYNEQFF
.,TRBJ1-5,TRBD1,TRBV16,TGTGCCAGCAGCAACGGACAGGGGGACAATCAGCCCCAGCATTTT,CASSNGQGDNQPQHF
many,TRBJ2-2,TRBD2,TRBV7-9,TGTGCCAGCAGCCCGACTAGCGGGAGACCGAGCGGGGAGCTGTTTTTT,CASSPTSGRPSGELFF
many,TRBJ1-2,.,TRBV9,TGTGCCAGCAGCGCCTCTATCGGGGGCGGCTACACCTTC,CASSASIGGGYTF
.,TRBJ1-6,.,TRBV27,TGTGCCAGCAGTTTATTGTCGGGGAATTTAAGAAATTCACCCCTCCACTTT,CASSLLSGNLRNSPLHF
.,TRBJ1-5,.,TRBV2,TGTGCCAGCAGTGAGATGGGCCTGGGGAATCAGCCCCAGCATTTT,CASSEMGLGNQPQHF
many,TRBJ2-7,TRBD2,TRBV6-1,TGTGCCAGCAGTCCTAGCGGGACGATATACGAGCAGTACTTC,CASSPSGTIYEQYF
many,TRBJ2-4,TRBD2,TRBV29-1,TGCAGCGTTCTTAGCGGGAGCATAGCCAAAAACATTCAGTACTTC,CSVLSGSIAKNIQYF
medium-sized,TRBJ2-1,.,TRBV6-2/TRBV6-3,TGTGCCAGCAGCAATCAGCCGGACTACAATGAGCAGTTCTTC,CASSNQPDYNEQFF
many,TRBJ2-1,.,TRBV4-1,TGCGCCAGCAGCCAAGATATAACAGGGATTACCTACAATGAGCAGTTCTTC,CASSQDITGITYNEQFF
.,TRBJ2-3,.,TRBV7-6,TGTGCCAGCAGCTTAGAAGCGGGTCGACCTAGCACAGATACGCAGTATTTT,CASSLEAGRPSTDTQYF
many,TRBJ2-3,.,TRBV10-1,TGCGCCAGCAGCGGGGAGGCAGGTCGCACAGATACGCAGTATTTT,CASSGEAGRTDTQYF